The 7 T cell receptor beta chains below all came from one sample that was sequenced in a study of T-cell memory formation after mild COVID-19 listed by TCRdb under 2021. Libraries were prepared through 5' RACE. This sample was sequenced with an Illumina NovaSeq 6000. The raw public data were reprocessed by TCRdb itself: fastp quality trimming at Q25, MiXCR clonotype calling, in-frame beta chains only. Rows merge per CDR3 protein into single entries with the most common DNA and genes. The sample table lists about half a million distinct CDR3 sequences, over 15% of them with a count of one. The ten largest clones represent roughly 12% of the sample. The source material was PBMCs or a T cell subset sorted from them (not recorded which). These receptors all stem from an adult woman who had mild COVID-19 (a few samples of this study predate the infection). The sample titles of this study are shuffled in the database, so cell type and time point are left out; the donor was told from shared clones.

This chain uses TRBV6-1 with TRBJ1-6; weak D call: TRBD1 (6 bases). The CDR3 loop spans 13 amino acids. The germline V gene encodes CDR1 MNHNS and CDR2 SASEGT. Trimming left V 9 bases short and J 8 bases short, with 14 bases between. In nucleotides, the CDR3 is TGTGCCAGTAGGGCAGGGGAATATTCACCCCTCCACTTT. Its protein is CASRAGEYSPLHF.

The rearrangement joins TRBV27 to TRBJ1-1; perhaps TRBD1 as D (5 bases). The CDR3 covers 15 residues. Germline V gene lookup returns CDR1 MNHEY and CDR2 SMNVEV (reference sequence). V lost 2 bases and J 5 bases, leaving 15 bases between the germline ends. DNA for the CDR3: TGTGCCAGCAGTTTAGGGACTTCCAGAAGGACTGAAGCTTTCTTT. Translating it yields CASSLGTSRRTEAFF.

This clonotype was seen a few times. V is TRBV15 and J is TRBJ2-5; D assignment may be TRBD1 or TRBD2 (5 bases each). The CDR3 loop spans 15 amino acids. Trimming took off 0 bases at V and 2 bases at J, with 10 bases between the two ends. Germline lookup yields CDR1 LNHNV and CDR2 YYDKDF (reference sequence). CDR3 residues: CATSREAWGQETQYF. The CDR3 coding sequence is TGTGCCACCAGCAGAGAAGCTTGGGGGCAAGAGACCCAGTACTTC.

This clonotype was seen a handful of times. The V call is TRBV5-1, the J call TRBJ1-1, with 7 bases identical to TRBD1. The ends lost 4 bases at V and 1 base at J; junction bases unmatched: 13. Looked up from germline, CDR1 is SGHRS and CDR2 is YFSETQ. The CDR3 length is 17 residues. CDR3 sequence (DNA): TGCGCCAGCAGCGCAAAGAACAGGGGAGTTTGGAACACTGAAGCTTTCTTT. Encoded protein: CASSAKNRGVWNTEAFF. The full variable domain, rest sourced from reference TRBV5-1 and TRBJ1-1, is KAGVTQTPRYLIKTRGQQVTLSCSPISGHRSVSWYQQTPGQGLQFLFEYFSETQRNKGNFPGRFSGRQFSNSRSEMNVSTLELGDSALYLCASSAKNRGVWNTEAFFGQGTRLTVV.

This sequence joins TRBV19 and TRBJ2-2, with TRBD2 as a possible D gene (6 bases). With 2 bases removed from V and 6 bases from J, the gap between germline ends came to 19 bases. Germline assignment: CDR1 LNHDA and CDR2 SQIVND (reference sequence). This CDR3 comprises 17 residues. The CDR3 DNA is TGTGCCAGTAGTATAAGTCGCCGGGGATGGGAGGCCGGGGAGCTGTTTTTT. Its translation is CASSISRRGWEAGELFF.

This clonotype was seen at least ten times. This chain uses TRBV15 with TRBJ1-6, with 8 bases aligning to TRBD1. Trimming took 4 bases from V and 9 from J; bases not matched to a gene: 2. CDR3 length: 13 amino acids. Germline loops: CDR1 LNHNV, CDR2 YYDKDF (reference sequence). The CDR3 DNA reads TGTGCCACCAGCATGGACAGGGTTTCACCCCTCCACTTT. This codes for CATSMDRVSPLHF.

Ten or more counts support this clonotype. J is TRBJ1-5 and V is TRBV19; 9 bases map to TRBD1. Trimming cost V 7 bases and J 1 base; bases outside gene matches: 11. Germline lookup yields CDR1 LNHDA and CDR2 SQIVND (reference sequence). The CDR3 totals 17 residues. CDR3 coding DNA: TGTGCCAGTAAGAGGTCCGGGACAGGGAGAAGCAATCAGCCCCAGCATTTT. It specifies CASKRSGTGRSNQPQHF.